Listed below are T cell receptor beta chains from one sample, sequenced in a study of T cell responses to AZD1222 COVID-19 vaccine. Profiled with immunoSEQ multiplex PCR; TCRdb holds only in-frame clones, not every one. The table shows 150,000 or so clones, with approximately 85% occurring only once. Material: peripheral blood, obtained on day 0 of AZD1222 vaccination. These receptors originate from an adult in good health. Each CDR3 is given with its conserved first and last residue. The order of the fields is J gene, D gene, CDR3 length, V gene, clone size, CDR3 protein, CDR3 DNA. A D gene is named only where the DNA matches it firmly. Clone size, where shown, is once, few, many, or a class for clones that have expanded.

TRBJ1-5,NA,16,TRBV4-2,NA,CASSQGGGNSNQPQHF,TGTGCCAGCAGCCAAGGTGGAGGGAATAGCAATCAGCCCCAGCATTTT
TRBJ1-4,NA,12,TRBV6-5,once,CASAQPNEKLFF,TGTGCCTCAGCCCAACCTAATGAAAAACTGTTTTTT
TRBJ1-2,TRBD1,14,TRBV30,NA,CAWTTGGSNYGYTF,TGTGCCTGGACCACAGGGGGCAGTAACTATGGCTACACCTTC
TRBJ1-1,TRBD1,15,TRBV6-6,NA,CASKVGQAPGTEAFF,TGTGCCAGCAAAGTGGGACAGGCCCCTGGAACTGAAGCTTTCTTT
TRBJ1-3,NA,16,TRBV18,NA,CASSPAGPRSGNTIYF,TGTGCCAGCTCACCAGCGGGACCGAGGAGTGGAAACACCATATATTTT
TRBJ2-1,TRBD2,16,TRBV7-2,NA,CASSLVAGGLYNEQFF,TGTGCCAGCAGCTTAGTGGCGGGGGGGCTCTACAATGAGCAGTTCTTC
TRBJ1-1,NA,14,TRBV19,NA,CASSIVPGNTEAFF,TGTGCCAGTAGTATAGTCCCGGGAAACACTGAAGCTTTCTTT
TRBJ2-7,TRBD2,13,TRBV6-5,NA,CASSFSGRGEQYF,TGTGCCAGCAGCTTTAGCGGGAGGGGTGAGCAGTACTTC
TRBJ1-2,NA,14,TRBV10-1,few,CASSRDIASEGYTF,TGCGCCAGCAGCCGGGACATAGCCTCGGAGGGCTACACCTTC
TRBJ1-5,NA,15,TRBV27,NA,CASSSLDSRNQPQHF,TGTGCCAGCAGTTCGTTAGACAGCCGTAATCAGCCCCAGCATTTT
TRBJ1-4,NA,15,TRBV4-1,once,CASSLTPGTNEKLFF,TGCGCCAGCAGCCTTACCCCTGGTACTAATGAAAAACTGTTTTTT
TRBJ2-7,TRBD2,15,TRBV19,NA,CASSWGLAGADEQYF,TGTGCCAGTAGTTGGGGACTAGCGGGAGCGGACGAGCAGTACTTC
TRBJ2-7,TRBD1,14,TRBV19,NA,CASKRQGAGYEQYF,TGTGCCAGTAAACGACAGGGGGCAGGTTACGAGCAGTACTTC
TRBJ2-2,TRBD1,14,TRBV11-3,few,CASGQGAGTGELFF,TGTGCCAGCGGACAGGGGGCAGGTACCGGGGAGCTGTTTTTT
TRBJ2-2,NA,14,TRBV4-2,NA,CASSPGGNTGELFF,TGTGCCAGCAGCCCGGGGGGCAACACCGGGGAGCTGTTTTTT
TRBJ1-1,NA,15,TRBV30,NA,CAWSRGGSENTEAFF,TGTGCCTGGAGTCGGGGGGGTAGCGAGAACACTGAAGCTTTCTTT
TRBJ1-1,NA,13,TRBV12-3/TRBV12-4,NA,CASSFVGNTEAFF,TGTGCCAGCAGTTTCGTGGGGAACACTGAAGCTTTCTTT
TRBJ1-1,NA,14,TRBV7-9,NA,CASSLGAANTEAFF,TGTGCCAGCAGCTTAGGGGCAGCCAACACTGAAGCTTTCTTT
TRBJ1-2,NA,14,TRBV7-2,NA,CASSLGTDYYGYTF,TGTGCCAGCAGCTTAGGGACAGACTACTATGGCTACACCTTC
TRBJ1-2,TRBD1,16,TRBV10-3,NA,CAISEGAGQGVYGYTF,TGTGCCATCAGTGAGGGGGCGGGACAGGGGGTCTATGGCTACACCTTC
TRBJ1-1,TRBD1,15,TRBV10-1,NA,CASSESGQGNTEAFF,TGCGCCAGCAGTGAGTCGGGACAGGGGAACACTGAAGCTTTCTTT
TRBJ1-1,NA,17,TRBV4-2,NA,CASSQGVAVSRDTEAFF,TGTGCCAGCAGCCAAGGAGTGGCGGTGAGCCGGGACACTGAAGCTTTCTTT
TRBJ1-1,NA,14,TRBV3-1/TRBV3-2,NA,CASRSTAQNTEAFF,TGTGCCAGCCGCTCGACAGCTCAGAACACTGAAGCTTTCTTT
TRBJ1-1,NA,15,TRBV12-5,NA,CASGLVSGLRTEAFF,TGTGCTAGTGGTTTGGTAAGTGGGTTGCGCACTGAAGCTTTCTTT
TRBJ2-7,NA,13,TRBV7-8,NA,CASRGGTAYEQYF,TGTGCCAGCAGGGGGGGGACAGCCTACGAGCAGTACTTC
TRBJ1-2,TRBD1,13,TRBV12-5,NA,CASGSDRVDGYTF,TGTGCTAGTGGATCGGACAGGGTTGATGGCTACACCTTC
TRBJ1-1,NA,13,TRBV5-4,NA,CASSPDSLPEAFF,TGTGCCAGCAGCCCTGACAGCCTCCCTGAAGCTTTCTTT
TRBJ2-7,TRBD2,18,TRBV19,few,CASSKKVGSSGESYEQYF,TGTGCCAGTAGTAAGAAGGTGGGCAGTAGCGGGGAGTCCTACGAGCAGTACTTC
TRBJ1-4,NA,14,TRBV15,NA,CATSQGLGDEKLFF,TGTGCCACCAGCCAAGGGTTGGGGGATGAAAAACTGTTTTTT
TRBJ2-7,TRBD1,14,TRBV7-9,NA,CASSPRTGDYEQYF,TGTGCCAGCAGCCCGCGGACAGGGGACTACGAGCAGTACTTC
TRBJ2-7,NA,14,TRBV10-3,NA,CAINQGGLPYEQYF,TGTGCCATCAATCAGGGTGGCCTACCCTACGAGCAGTACTTC
TRBJ1-1,NA,11,TRBV30,once,CAWSVLSEAFF,TGTGCCTGGAGTGTACTGTCGGAAGCTTTCTTT
TRBJ1-1,TRBD1,13,TRBV20-1,once,CSASKGANTEAFF,TGCAGTGCTAGTAAGGGGGCGAACACTGAAGCTTTCTTT
TRBJ1-2,NA,11,TRBV30,once,CAWSRGGGYTF,TGTGCCTGGAGTCGGGGGGGAGGCTACACCTTC
TRBJ1-4,NA,11,TRBV7-9,NA,CASSFGGKLFF,TGTGCCAGCAGCTTCGGTGGGAAACTGTTTTTT
TRBJ1-2,NA,13,TRBV25-1,NA,CASSVQGDYGYTF,TGTGCCAGCAGTGTACAGGGAGACTATGGCTACACCTTC
TRBJ2-5,TRBD1,15,TRBV12-5,NA,CASGSLTGSQETQYF,TGTGCTAGTGGTTCCCTGACAGGGTCCCAAGAGACCCAGTACTTC
TRBJ1-1,TRBD1,15,TRBV6-1,NA,CASSDQPQGDTEAFF,TGTGCCAGCAGTGATCAGCCTCAGGGGGACACTGAAGCTTTCTTT
TRBJ2-2,TRBD2,15,TRBV2,NA,CASRASGANTGELFF,TGTGCCAGCAGAGCTAGCGGGGCCAACACCGGGGAGCTGTTTTTT
TRBJ1-4,TRBD1,12,TRBV28,NA,CASRTGLEKLFF,TGTGCCAGCCGGACAGGGTTAGAAAAACTGTTTTTT
TRBJ2-3,TRBD1,18,TRBV7-8,NA,CASSLGSGTGRGTDTQYF,TGTGCCAGCAGCTTAGGGTCGGGGACAGGGAGAGGCACAGATACGCAGTATTTT
TRBJ2-1,NA,13,TRBV7-2,once,CASSLSRDNEQFF,TGTGCCAGCAGCTTAAGCAGGGACAATGAGCAGTTCTTC
TRBJ2-1,TRBD2,16,TRBV5-1,NA,CASSLVSSGVYNEQFF,TGCGCCAGCAGCTTGGTCTCTAGCGGGGTTTACAATGAGCAGTTCTTC
TRBJ1-5,TRBD1,14,TRBV28,NA,CATYLQGEGQPQHF,TGTGCCACCTACTTACAGGGGGAGGGTCAGCCCCAGCATTTT
TRBJ2-7,TRBD2,13,TRBV11-3,NA,CASSPGEGLRQYF,TGTGCCAGCAGCCCCGGGGAGGGTCTTCGGCAGTACTTC
TRBJ2-7,TRBD1,14,TRBV6-5,NA,CASSYSGQGDEQYF,TGTGCCAGCAGTTACTCGGGACAGGGTGACGAGCAGTACTTC